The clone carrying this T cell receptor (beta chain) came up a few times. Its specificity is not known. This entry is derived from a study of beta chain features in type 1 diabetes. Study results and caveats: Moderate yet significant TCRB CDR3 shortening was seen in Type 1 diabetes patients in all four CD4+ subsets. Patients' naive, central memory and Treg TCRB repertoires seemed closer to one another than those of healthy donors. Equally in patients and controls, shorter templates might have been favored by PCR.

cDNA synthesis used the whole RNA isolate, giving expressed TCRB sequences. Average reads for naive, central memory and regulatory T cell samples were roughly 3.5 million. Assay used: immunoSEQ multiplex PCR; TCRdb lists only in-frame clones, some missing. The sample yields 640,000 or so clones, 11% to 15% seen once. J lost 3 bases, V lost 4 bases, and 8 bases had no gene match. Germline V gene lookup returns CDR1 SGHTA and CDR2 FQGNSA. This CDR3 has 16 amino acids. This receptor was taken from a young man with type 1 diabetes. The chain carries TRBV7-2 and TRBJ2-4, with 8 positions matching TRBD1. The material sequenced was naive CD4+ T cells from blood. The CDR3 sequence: CASSSAPTGGKNIQYF. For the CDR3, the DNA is TGTGCCAGCAGCTCAGCACCAACAGGGGGCAAAAACATTCAGTACTTC.